The 15 T cell receptor beta chains given below trace back to one sample, sequenced in a study of identical twins. MiXCR, applied by TCRdb to the 5' RACE reads, yields one record per CDR3 protein. The sample lists fewer than 900,000 distinct CDR3 sequences, 15% to 20% seen once, with about an eighth in the top ten. The sample was also linked to a second study, of T cells expressing NK-cell markers.

The sample consisted of PBMCs. These receptors were taken from a young woman in good health.

In DNA form, the CDR3 reads TGTGCCAGCACCCTGGGCCGACTAGCGGGGGGTCAAGAGACCCAGTACTTC. Translation: CASTLGRLAGGQETQYF. The gene calls are TRBV3-1 and TRBJ2-5; 13 bases are a match to TRBD2. The V segment lost 7 bases and the J segment 2 bases; nucleotides outside the gene matches: 10. The CDR3 is made up of 17 amino acids. Germline CDR1 is LGHDT and CDR2 is YNNKEL (reference sequence).

This clonotype turned up a few times. This chain joins TRBV27 and TRBJ2-4; 8 positions match TRBD1. Trimming at V came to 6 bases and at J to 1 base, leaving 5 bases not matched to a gene. Germline V gives CDR1 MNHEY, CDR2 SMNVEV (reference sequence). The CDR3 is 15 amino acids. For the CDR3, the DNA is TGTGCCAGCAGCCGCAGGGGGCTGGCCAAAAACATTCAGTACTTC. It yields the protein CASSRRGLAKNIQYF.

The chain recombines TRBV9 with TRBJ2-2; 12 bases agree with TRBD1. This CDR3 has 18 residues. CDR1 is SGDLS and CDR2 is YYNGEE in the germline V gene. V was clipped by 4 bases and J by 6 bases; unmatched bases: 13. CDR3 residues: CASSFSLAGQGAPGELFF. The CDR3 DNA sequence: TGTGCCAGCAGCTTCAGTCTTGCGGGACAGGGGGCACCCGGGGAGCTGTTTTTT.

The chain carries TRBV12-3 or TRBV12-4 and TRBJ2-7, with unresolved D. The CDR3 is 14 amino acids. Trimming removed 3 bases at V and 0 bases at J, with 9 bases between. The CDR3 reads CASSLHGSSYEQYF. The CDR3, as DNA: TGTGCCAGCAGTTTGCACGGAAGCTCCTACGAGCAGTACTTC.

The V gene is TRBV7-2, the J gene TRBJ2-1; D is uncertain. CDR1 is SGHTA and CDR2 is FQGNSA in the germline V gene. Trimming removed 1 base at V and 7 bases at J, with 11 bases between. The CDR3 is 14 residues long. The CDR3 DNA sequence: TGTGCCAGCAGCTTAGTCATGGGAAGTAATGAGCAGTTCTTC. Translation gives CASSLVMGSNEQFF.

The chain combines TRBV18 with TRBJ2-7; D is undetermined. V was clipped by 4 bases and J by 7 bases, with 14 bases between them. The CDR3 extends over 13 amino acids. Germline values: CDR1 KGHSH, CDR2 LQKENI. CDR3: CASSLMDKGEQYF. DNA for the CDR3: TGTGCCAGCTCACTAATGGATAAGGGAGAGCAGTACTTC.

The gene calls are TRBV9 and TRBJ2-1; D is undetermined. Germline CDR1 reads SGDLS; CDR2 reads YYNGEE. V was trimmed by 3 bases and J by 7 bases, leaving 14 bases between them. The CDR3 runs 14 residues. CDR3 loop: CASSAQRIPNEQFF. The CDR3 DNA is TGTGCCAGCAGCGCCCAGCGCATACCGAATGAGCAGTTCTTC.

This clonotype showed up many times. Here the CDR3 DNA reads TGTGCCACCAGCAGAGCGGTCCACACCGGGGAGCTGTTTTTT. Translated, it gives CATSRAVHTGELFF. The chain uses TRBV15 and TRBJ2-2; unclear D gene. The CDR3 consists of 14 residues. V was cut by 1 base and J by 3 bases, with 6 bases left in between. Germline-derived CDR1 and CDR2 are LNHNV and YYDKDF (reference sequence). Full variable domain (outside the CDR3, taken from reference TRBV15 and TRBJ2-2): DAMVIQNPRYQVTQFGKPVTLSCSQTLNHNVMYWYQQKSSQAPKLLFHYYDKDFNNEADTPDNFQSRRPNTSFCFLDIRSPGLGDTAMYLCATSRAVHTGELFFGEGSRLTVL.

Only a few counts were recorded for this clonotype. The chain combines TRBV5-6 with TRBJ2-5; perhaps TRBD1 as D (5 bases). In germline, CDR1 is SGHDT, CDR2 YYEEEE. V lost 4 bases to trimming and J lost 0 bases, with 16 bases between them. CDR3 length: 16 amino acids. DNA for the CDR3: TGTGCCAGCAGCGGGGCCTTAGAACCGTACCAAGAGACCCAGTACTTC. Protein: CASSGALEPYQETQYF.

The rearrangement uses TRBV4-2 and TRBJ2-1; the D is unclear. V lost 0 bases and J lost 8, with 14 bases in between. The CDR3 extends over 15 amino acids. Looked up from germline, CDR1 is LGHNA and CDR2 is YNFKEQ. CDR3 nucleotide sequence: TGTGCCAGCAGCCAAGAAGGGCCGATTGGATATGAGCAGTTCTTC. Translated, it gives CASSQEGPIGYEQFF.

The rearrangement links TRBV15 to TRBJ2-7; D is perhaps TRBD1 (5 bases). V lost 4 bases and J 3 bases, leaving 13 bases between the germline ends. The CDR3 extends over 14 amino acids. Germline values: CDR1 LNHNV, CDR2 YYDKDF (reference sequence). The CDR3 nucleotides are TGTGCCACCAGCACAGGGAAGGTCGACTACGAGCAGTACTTC. Translation gives CATSTGKVDYEQYF.

This clonotype was seen a few times. This sequence joins TRBV12-3 or TRBV12-4 and TRBJ2-3, with D possibly being TRBD2 (6 bases). The CDR3 covers 13 residues. Trimming stripped 4 bases from V and 5 bases from J, with 10 bases between. This CDR3 reads CASSSGLIDTQYF. The CDR3 nucleotides are TGTGCCAGCAGTTCCGGACTAATAGATACGCAGTATTTT.

The genes are TRBV29-1 and TRBJ1-1, with D possibly matching TRBD1 (6 bases). V lost 2 bases, J lost 2 bases, and 9 bases lay in between. The length of the CDR3 is 13 residues. The V gene's germline CDR1 is SQVTM and CDR2 ANQGSEA. CDR3 DNA: TGCAGCGTTGAAAGACAGGCAAACACTGAAGCTTTCTTT. Its translation is CSVERQANTEAFF. Combining the CDR3 with reference TRBV29-1 and TRBJ1-1 gives the whole variable domain SAVISQKPSRDICQRGTSLTIQCQVDSQVTMMFWYRQQPGQSLTLIATANQGSEATYESGFVIDKFPISRPNLTFSTLTVSNMSPEDSSIYLCSVERQANTEAFFGQGTRLTVV.

This sequence joins TRBV12-3 or TRBV12-4 and TRBJ1-3; D is uncertain. CDR3 size: 16 residues. The ends were cut back, 2 bases at V and 4 bases at J, with 15 bases in the middle. The CDR3 is CASSLISPLLGNTIYF. The CDR3 nucleotides are TGTGCCAGCAGTTTAATAAGCCCGCTGCTCGGAAACACCATATATTTT.

The V and J genes are TRBV7-2 and TRBJ2-3, with TRBD1 matching 7 bases. V lost 4 bases and J lost 2; bases outside the gene matches: 3. CDR1 is SGHTA and CDR2 is FQGNSA in the germline V gene. CDR3 length: 14 amino acids. The CDR3 loop reads CASSSGQPTDTQYF. CDR3 coding DNA: TGTGCCAGCAGCTCGGGACAGCCCACAGATACGCAGTATTTT.